The 4 T cell receptor beta chains below were found in one sample sequenced in a study of cytomegalovirus exposure and HLA in healthy donors. PCR primers comprised 60 Vbeta and 13 Jbeta primers. Using immunoSEQ multiplex PCR, the repertoire was profiled, and TCRdb retains in-frame clones only, with some absent. Across approximately 130,000 clones, the top ten clones capture roughly 2% of the sample. The sample taken for sequencing was PBMCs. The receptors come from an older woman in good health and CMV-seronegative.

This chain connects TRBV6-6 to TRBJ1-1, with TRBD1 as a possible D gene (6 bases). The V gene's germline CDR1 is MNHNY and CDR2 SVGAGI (reference sequence). This CDR3 contains 13 residues. Trimming removed 9 bases at V and 2 bases at J, with 13 bases between. Here the CDR3 DNA reads TGTGCCAGTGTCGAACAGGGAAACACTGAAGCTTTCTTT. Its translation: CASVEQGNTEAFF.

V gene TRBV20-1 combines with J gene TRBJ2-7; 7 nucleotides agree with TRBD2. From germline, CDR1 is DFQATT and CDR2 SNEGSKA (reference sequence). V lost 3 bases and J lost 7; bases outside the gene matches: 3. There are 11 residues in the CDR3. The CDR3 is CSARGGKEQYF. Here the CDR3 DNA reads TGCAGTGCTAGGGGGGGGAAGGAGCAGTACTTC.

This rearrangement joins TRBV19 to TRBJ1-6, with unresolved D. The V end lost 4 bases, the J end lost 13 bases, and 17 bases lay between the germline ends. The CDR3 is made up of 14 amino acids. Per the germline V gene, CDR1 is LNHDA and CDR2 is SQIVND (reference sequence). CDR3 protein: CASSTDTHKSPLHF. The CDR3 nucleotides are TGTGCCAGTAGTACCGACACACACAAATCCCCCCTCCACTTT.

The rearrangement links TRBV18 to TRBJ2-5; TRBD2 aligns across 10 bases. CDR3 length: 16 amino acids. CDR1 is KGHSH and CDR2 is LQKENI in the germline V gene. V was clipped by 3 bases and J by 4 bases; unmatched bases: 8. The CDR3 sequence is CASSPDLAGVGETQYF. For the CDR3, the DNA is TGTGCCAGCTCACCGGATCTAGCGGGAGTCGGAGAGACCCAGTACTTC.